A single sample gave rise to the 9 T cell receptor beta chains below, sequenced in a study of cytomegalovirus exposure and HLA in healthy donors. Use of 60 Vbeta and 13 Jbeta primers characterized the PCR. Only in-frame clones appear in the TCRdb table, and some are missing; sequencing was by immunoSEQ multiplex PCR. The table has about 92,000 clones, roughly 81% seen once. Sequencing was performed on PBMCs. The source of these receptors is a woman younger than 35 in good health and CMV-seropositive.

The chain has TRBV6-5 and TRBJ1-1, with D perhaps matching TRBD1 (5 bases). The germline gives CDR1 MNHEY, CDR2 SVGAGI. The CDR3 has 15 amino acids. Deletions cut 0 bases from V and 3 bases from J, with 11 bases between. For the CDR3, the DNA is TGTGCCAGCAGTTACTCTGGGGTAGGGGACACTGAAGCTTTCTTT. Translated, it gives CASSYSGVGDTEAFF.

This clone occurred once. The genes are TRBV5-6 and TRBJ2-3; 7 positions agree with TRBD2. The germline CDR1 and CDR2 sequences are SGHDT and YYEEEE. The CDR3 sequence is 16 residues long. V lost 0 bases and J lost 0; bases outside the gene matches: 4. CDR3 region: CASSLAASGSTDTQYF. CDR3 DNA sequence: TGTGCCAGCAGCTTGGCGGCTAGCGGTAGCACAGATACGCAGTATTTT.

The chain carries TRBV2 and TRBJ1-1; 9 bases fit TRBD1. J was trimmed by 2 bases and V by 3 bases; bases with no gene match: 4. Germline V gene data show CDR1 as SNHLY and CDR2 as FYNNEI. The CDR3 has 15 amino acids. DNA of the CDR3: TGTGCCAGCAGTGATGGGACAGGGATAAACACTGAAGCTTTCTTT. The encoded protein is CASSDGTGINTEAFF.

A single count supports this clone. V is TRBV27 and J is TRBJ2-2; tentatively, D is TRBD2 (6 bases). In germline, CDR1 is MNHEY, CDR2 SMNVEV (reference sequence). Trimming removed 1 base from V and 6 bases from J, with 18 bases in between. CDR3 length equals 17 residues. CDR3 protein: CASSLLAGRGFPGELFF. The CDR3 DNA reads TGTGCCAGCAGTTTATTAGCCGGGAGAGGGTTTCCCGGGGAGCTGTTTTTT.

This clone was picked up one time. The chain carries TRBV9 and TRBJ2-2, with 7 bases identical to TRBD1. Germline V gene data show CDR1 as SGDLS and CDR2 as YYNGEE. The CDR3 covers 15 residues. V lost 3 bases, J lost 4 bases, and 6 bases stayed unmatched. In nucleotides, the CDR3 is TGTGCCAGCAGCGAGCCCTCAGGGGGCACCGGGGAGCTGTTTTTT. Encoded protein: CASSEPSGGTGELFF.

The rearrangement links TRBV4-1 to TRBJ1-1; D perhaps matches TRBD1 (6 bases). Germline assignment: CDR1 MGHRA and CDR2 YSYEKL. V lost 5 bases and J lost 0, with 25 bases in between. The CDR3 is 19 residues long. This CDR3 reads CASSAPGRRRGNMNTEAFF. CDR3 sequence (DNA): TGCGCCAGCAGCGCCCCCGGTCGAAGAAGGGGGAATATGAACACTGAAGCTTTCTTT.

This clone has just one count. The chain carries TRBV2 and TRBJ1-2, with D perhaps TRBD1 (5 bases). This CDR3 spans 14 amino acids. Germline CDR1 is SNHLY and CDR2 is FYNNEI. The V and J ends lost 7 bases and 3 bases respectively, with 15 bases between them. The CDR3 is CASTQGRQYYGYTF. The DNA for the CDR3 is TGTGCCAGCACGCAGGGCCGGCAATACTATGGCTACACCTTC.

The J gene is TRBJ1-1, the V gene TRBV29-1, with D perhaps matching TRBD1 (5 bases). Trimming cost V 6 bases and J 1 base, with 15 bases left between them. Germline CDR1 reads SQVTM; CDR2 reads ANQGSEA. The CDR3 loop spans 14 amino acids. The CDR3 region has the DNA TGCAGCGTCAACCCCGGGGGGGGGAACACTGAAGCTTTCTTT. Its protein is CSVNPGGGNTEAFF.

The chain couples TRBV29-1 to TRBJ2-1, with 7 positions matching TRBD1. The V gene end was trimmed by 7 bases and the J gene end by 12 bases; junction bases not matched to a gene: 9. Looked up from germline, CDR1 is SQVTM and CDR2 is ANQGSEA. This CDR3 comprises 11 residues. This CDR3 is CSATTDRAQFF. CDR3 nucleotides: TGCAGCGCCACCACCGACAGGGCGCAGTTCTTC.